This T cell receptor beta chain was recorded in a study of CD8+ T cells in alopecia areata. The wider study: At a dose of 5 to 10 mg twice daily, oral tofacitinib was given to treated patients. Study-wide results and limits: Uncertainty remains about how baseline CD8+ expansion links to response, with one nonresponder. Affected lesional scalp, above all in alopecia totalis/universalis, was more clonal than normal scalp.

The J segment lost 7 bases and the V segment lost 0 bases, leaving 6 bases of the junction unmatched. Germline-derived CDR1 and CDR2 are LGHNA and YNFKEQ. This CDR3 is 16 amino acids long. This sample's treatment: oral pan-JAK inhibitor, 5-10 mg twice daily. About this clone: Its antigen is not identified.

In each case, RNA was isolated and then reverse transcribed into cDNA as the sequencing template. Produced via immunoSEQ multiplex PCR; TCRdb's table is partial and in-frame only. The table records 180,000 or so clones, about 61% of them present only once. The receptor was derived from a human donor with alopecia areata. Sequenced material: CD4+ T cells sorted from blood, taken at approximately week 56, from a patient treated with tofacitinib. This rearrangement joins TRBV4-2 to TRBJ1-4; 9 nucleotides align to TRBD1. Written as DNA, the CDR3 is TGTGCCAGCAGCCAAGAAACCGGGACAGGGAGTGAAAAACTGTTTTTT. Amino acid sequence: CASSQETGTGSEKLFF.